The 26 T cell receptor beta chains listed next were all sequenced from one sample in a study of T cell responses to AZD1222 COVID-19 vaccine. Sequencing used immunoSEQ multiplex PCR; TCRdb keeps in-frame clones, though not all of them. The table shows roughly 98,000 clones, with around nine tenths occurring only once. Sequences were derived from peripheral blood, sampled 28 days after the second AZD1222 dose. These receptors all come from an adult who received the AZD1222 COVID-19 vaccine.

There are a few counts of this clone. The rearrangement joins TRBV10-2 to TRBJ2-7; 8 nucleotides agree with TRBD1. Germline CDR1 and CDR2: WSHSY and SAAADI. This CDR3 comprises 14 residues. V lost 7 bases, J lost 1 base, and 6 bases stayed unmatched. CDR3 DNA sequence: TGCGCCAGCAATGGACAGGGTTTTTCCTACGAGCAGTACTTC. This sequence encodes CASNGQGFSYEQYF.

V and J are TRBV29-1 and TRBJ1-2; no definite D call. The CDR3 sequence is 14 residues long. The V gene's germline CDR1 is SQVTM and CDR2 ANQGSEA. V lost 2 bases and J lost 2, with 12 bases in between. Written as DNA, the CDR3 is TGCAGCGTTGAATTCCTCGCAGGCAACTATGGCTACACCTTC. Its protein is CSVEFLAGNYGYTF.

The rearrangement uses TRBV2 and TRBJ2-3, with TRBD2 identical over 9 bases. Germline CDR1 is SNHLY and CDR2 is FYNNEI. Unmatched junction bases numbered 10, after V lost 5 bases and J lost 4 bases. The CDR3 spans 16 residues. The CDR3 region has the DNA TGTGCCAGCAGTCGATCCGTTAGCGGGAGCTCAGATACGCAGTATTTT. Translated, it gives CASSRSVSGSSDTQYF.

This clone occurred once. The V gene is TRBV30, the J gene TRBJ1-6, with D uncertain. The germline CDR1 and CDR2 sequences are GTSNPN and SVGIG (reference sequence). V was pared by 3 bases and J by 3 bases, with 6 bases between. This CDR3 has 13 residues. The CDR3 sequence: CAWSASYNSPLHF. The CDR3 coding sequence is TGTGCCTGGAGCGCCAGCTATAATTCACCCCTCCACTTT.

The V gene is TRBV2, the J gene TRBJ2-2; 11 positions match TRBD2. CDR3 length: 18 amino acids. V gave up 10 bases and J gave up 4 bases; unmatched junction bases: 17. The germline CDR1 and CDR2 sequences are SNHLY and FYNNEI. Written as DNA, the CDR3 is TGTGCCACCCTAGGGGCAACTAGCGGGAGTTCGCCCACCGGGGAGCTGTTTTTT. Its protein is CATLGATSGSSPTGELFF.

This clone was counted between two and nine times. The chain combines TRBV7-8 with TRBJ1-5; D not certain. CDR1 is SGHVS, CDR2 FQNEAQ, per germline. The CDR3 runs to 12 residues. V lost 2 bases and J 9 bases, leaving 8 bases between the germline ends. In nucleotides, the CDR3 is TGTGCCAGCAGCTTATCACGGCGGCCCCAGCATTTT. Protein: CASSLSRRPQHF.

V is TRBV6-5 and J is TRBJ1-2; perhaps TRBD1 as D (5 bases). Trimming pared 5 bases from V and 8 bases from J, leaving 18 bases between. The CDR3 covers 14 residues. The germline V gene encodes CDR1 MNHEY and CDR2 SVGAGI. The CDR3 DNA reads TGTGCCAGCAGTACCATCGACAGAGCGCGAGGCTACACCTTC. Its translation: CASSTIDRARGYTF.

The chain uses TRBV5-1 and TRBJ2-5, with D tentatively TRBD2 (5 bases). Germline CDR1 and CDR2: SGHRS and YFSETQ. Trimming pared 0 bases from V and 1 base from J, leaving 7 bases between. The CDR3 spans 14 residues. The CDR3 nucleotides read TGCGCCAGCAGCTTGGGGAGCGGCCAAGAGACCCAGTACTTC. Translating gives CASSLGSGQETQYF.

V and J are TRBV7-9 and TRBJ2-5; D is tentatively TRBD1 or TRBD2 (5 bases each). V dropped 5 bases and J dropped 5 bases, with 12 bases sitting between them. The germline V gene encodes CDR1 SEHNR and CDR2 FQNEAQ (reference sequence). This CDR3 spans 13 amino acids. The CDR3 DNA sequence: TGTGCCAGCAGCGCCGACTGGGGGGAGACCCAGTACTTC. It encodes CASSADWGETQYF.

The rearrangement uses TRBV18 and TRBJ2-3; no clear D. In germline, CDR1 is KGHSH, CDR2 LQKENI. The CDR3 spans 14 residues. V was cut by 2 bases and J by 4 bases, with 10 bases left in between. The CDR3: CASSPGLASDTQYF. CDR3 in DNA: TGTGCCAGCTCACCAGGGCTCGCGTCAGATACGCAGTATTTT.

The count of this clone is one. The V call is TRBV28, the J call TRBJ1-5; 8 bases map to TRBD1. The CDR3 has 15 amino acids. The V gene end was trimmed by 6 bases and the J gene end by 2 bases; junction bases not matched to a gene: 6. The germline CDR1 and CDR2 sequences are MDHEN and SYDVKM. The DNA of the CDR3 is TGTGCCAGCAGGTACCAGGGGGCTGGCAATCAGCCCCAGCATTTT. Translated, it gives CASRYQGAGNQPQHF.

The chain uses TRBV28 and TRBJ1-1, with unresolved D. The length of the CDR3 is 11 residues. Germline V CDR1 and CDR2: MDHEN, SYDVKM. Trimming took 5 bases from V and 7 from J, leaving 8 bases between them. In nucleotides, the CDR3 is TGTGCCAGCAGTACCACCATTGAAGCTTTCTTT. The encoded protein is CASSTTIEAFF.

This chain uses TRBV3-1 (or the pseudogene TRBV3-2) with TRBJ1-4; no firm D call. The CDR3 runs 14 residues. Germline values: CDR1 LGHDT, CDR2 YNNKEL (reference sequence). V lost 2 bases to trimming and J lost 15 bases, with 19 bases between them. CDR3 sequence (DNA): TGTGCCAGCAGCCAATTCCTTGCCTCTCCAGCGGTGTTTTTT. It specifies CASSQFLASPAVFF.

The chain uses TRBV5-1 and TRBJ2-5, with 11 positions matching TRBD2. Germline V gives CDR1 SGHRS, CDR2 YFSETQ. The trim removed 4 bases at V and 5 bases at J, leaving 7 bases unmatched. This CDR3 comprises 15 residues. CDR3 sequence (DNA): TGCGCCAGCAGCCCTGGGACTAGCGGATGGGAGACCCAGTACTTC. Amino acid sequence: CASSPGTSGWETQYF.

This clone has just one count. This chain links TRBV5-8 with TRBJ1-1; D is unresolved. V lost 2 bases and J lost 0, with 5 bases in between. This CDR3 has 13 amino acids. From germline, CDR1 is SGHTS and CDR2 YDEGEE. As DNA, the CDR3 is TGTGCCAGCAGCTTCGAGTTGAACACTGAAGCTTTCTTT. It codes for CASSFELNTEAFF.

The chain has TRBV12-3 or TRBV12-4 and TRBJ2-7, with no clear D. Trimming pared 2 bases from V and 6 bases from J, leaving 8 bases between. The CDR3 extends over 12 amino acids. This chain's CDR3 is CASSLSVREQYF. The CDR3 nucleotides read TGTGCCAGCAGTTTATCGGTACGCGAGCAGTACTTC.

The chain uses TRBV3-1 (or the pseudogene TRBV3-2) and TRBJ1-2; D perhaps matches TRBD1 (5 bases). The germline V gene has CDR1 LGHDT and CDR2 YNNKEL (reference sequence). Trimming pared 1 base from V and 2 bases from J, leaving 20 bases between. The CDR3 is 18 residues long. The CDR3 region has the DNA TGTGCCAGCAGCCAAGTTTGGGGGATTACAGGCGGAAACTATGGCTACACCTTC. The encoded protein is CASSQVWGITGGNYGYTF.

The chain carries TRBV5-1 and TRBJ2-2, with no clear D. Trimming stripped 0 bases from V and 7 bases from J, with 7 bases between. The CDR3 extends over 13 amino acids. CDR1 is SGHRS, CDR2 YFSETQ, per germline. The CDR3 sequence is CASSLASGGELFF. Written as DNA, the CDR3 is TGCGCCAGCAGCTTGGCCTCTGGCGGGGAGCTGTTTTTT.

This sequence joins TRBV7-9 and TRBJ2-1; no clear D. The V end was cut by 7 bases, the J end by 7 bases, with 17 bases between. CDR3 length: 14 residues. Germline V gene lookup returns CDR1 SEHNR and CDR2 FQNEAQ (reference sequence). The CDR3 spells CASKLNPNGNEQFF. CDR3 nucleotide sequence: TGTGCCAGCAAGCTAAACCCGAACGGAAATGAGCAGTTCTTC.

This clone has a single count. The J gene is TRBJ2-1, the V gene TRBV4-1; 11 bases fit TRBD2. V lost 2 bases to trimming and J lost 10 bases; unmatched junction nucleotides: 10. Germline-derived CDR1 and CDR2 are MGHRA and YSYEKL. CDR3 size: 16 residues. The CDR3 DNA follows: TGCGCCAGCAGCCAAAGTCATAGCGGGAGGGGCGGGGAGCAGTTCTTC. Its protein product is CASSQSHSGRGGEQFF.

This chain uses TRBV11-2 with TRBJ1-1; D perhaps matches TRBD1 (5 bases). The CDR3 length is 14 residues. Germline CDR1 and CDR2: SGHAT and FQNNGV. Trimming shortened V by 3 bases and J by 4 bases, and 12 bases separated the two germline ends. CDR3 region: CASSFTGTGTEAFF. The DNA of the CDR3 is TGTGCCAGCAGCTTTACCGGGACGGGCACTGAAGCTTTCTTT.

This chain uses TRBV5-1 with TRBJ2-1; 7 bases line up with TRBD2. Germline-derived CDR1 and CDR2 are SGHRS and YFSETQ. This CDR3 comprises 16 residues. With V trimmed by 0 bases and J by 3 bases, 6 bases remained unmatched. CDR3 sequence: CASSLDPAGFYNEQFF. The CDR3, as DNA: TGCGCCAGCAGCTTGGACCCAGCGGGATTCTACAATGAGCAGTTCTTC.

In its sample, this clone was seen once. The CDR3 DNA follows: TGTGCCAGCAGCCAAGATCTGTCCCACAGGGTCTCTGGAAACACCATATATTTT. Translated: CASSQDLSHRVSGNTIYF. This rearrangement joins TRBV14 to TRBJ1-3; D might be TRBD1 (6 bases). The CDR3 is made up of 18 amino acids. The germline V gene encodes CDR1 SGHDN and CDR2 FVKESK. V lost 0 bases, J lost 0 bases, and 15 bases lay in between.

V is TRBV6-1 and J is TRBJ2-3; 10 positions match TRBD2. J was trimmed by 6 bases and V by 7 bases; bases with no gene match: 10. There are 15 residues in the CDR3. Per the germline V gene, CDR1 is MNHNS and CDR2 is SASEGT. For the CDR3, the DNA is TGTGCCAGCAATCCAAAGCGGGAGGGAGGGGATACGCAGTATTTT. It yields the protein CASNPKREGGDTQYF.

The chain carries TRBV5-1 and TRBJ1-3; D call uncertain. The CDR3 is made up of 15 amino acids. Trimming took 1 base from V and 4 from J, leaving 12 bases between them. Germline CDR1 and CDR2: SGHRS and YFSETQ. For the CDR3, the DNA is TGCGCCAGCAGCTTGACCGGGCGAACGGGAAACACCATATATTTT. It encodes CASSLTGRTGNTIYF.

This clone has a count of ten or more. V and J are TRBV10-3 and TRBJ2-5; 10 bases are a match to TRBD2. The germline V gene encodes CDR1 ENHRY and CDR2 SYGVKD. V lost 10 bases, J lost 3 bases, and 14 bases stayed unmatched. This CDR3 has 16 residues. As DNA, the CDR3 is TGTGCCACCAGGAGTAGACTAGCGGGCGACAAAGAGACCCAGTACTTC. It yields the protein CATRSRLAGDKETQYF.